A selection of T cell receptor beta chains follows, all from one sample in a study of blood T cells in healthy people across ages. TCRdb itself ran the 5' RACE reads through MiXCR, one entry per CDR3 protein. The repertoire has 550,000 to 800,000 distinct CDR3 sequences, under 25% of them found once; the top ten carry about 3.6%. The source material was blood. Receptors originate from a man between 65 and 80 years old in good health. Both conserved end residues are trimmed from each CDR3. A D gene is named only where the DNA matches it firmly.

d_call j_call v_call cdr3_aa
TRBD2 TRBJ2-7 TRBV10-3 AISESPSGDYEQY
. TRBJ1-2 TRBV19 ASSVQAQSYGYT
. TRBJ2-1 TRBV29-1 SVQSRSNEQF
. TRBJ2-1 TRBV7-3 ASSSRDEGEQF
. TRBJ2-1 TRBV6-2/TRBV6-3 VSSRDRGFYNEQF
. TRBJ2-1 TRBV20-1 SRRGNNEQF
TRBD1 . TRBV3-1 ASSQWRDRTHEQY
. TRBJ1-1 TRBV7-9 ASSLGSWGVKTEAF
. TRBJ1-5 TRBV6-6 ASSYGLDQPQH
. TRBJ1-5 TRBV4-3 ASSQVLNQPQH
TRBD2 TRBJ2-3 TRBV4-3 ASSQSGLAETDTQY
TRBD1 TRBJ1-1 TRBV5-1 ASSIRQGNTEAF
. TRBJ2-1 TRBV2 ASSTRSEYNEQF
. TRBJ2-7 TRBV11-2 ASSSNGHNSYEQY
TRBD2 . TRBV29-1 SVLTSGDTYEQY
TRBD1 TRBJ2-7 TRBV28 ASSPGQVSSYEQY
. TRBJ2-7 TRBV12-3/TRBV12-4 ASSLGGPTYEQY
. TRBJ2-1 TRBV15 ATSRRLNNEQF
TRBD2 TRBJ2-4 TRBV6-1 ASSESVAGVYIQY
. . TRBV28 ASSQGGFGSYEQY
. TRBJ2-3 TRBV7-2 ASSSTGTSTDTQY
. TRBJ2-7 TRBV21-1 ASSKGLRRTYEQY
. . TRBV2 ASTKDRFGGTQY
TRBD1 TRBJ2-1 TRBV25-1 ASSDGTGGGYNEQF
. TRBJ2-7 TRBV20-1 SAKQGGGPYEQY
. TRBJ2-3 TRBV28 ASSFRDPDTQY
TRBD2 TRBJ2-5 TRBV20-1 SATRDSGRYQETQY
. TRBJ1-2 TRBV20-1 SAKDRFFYGYT